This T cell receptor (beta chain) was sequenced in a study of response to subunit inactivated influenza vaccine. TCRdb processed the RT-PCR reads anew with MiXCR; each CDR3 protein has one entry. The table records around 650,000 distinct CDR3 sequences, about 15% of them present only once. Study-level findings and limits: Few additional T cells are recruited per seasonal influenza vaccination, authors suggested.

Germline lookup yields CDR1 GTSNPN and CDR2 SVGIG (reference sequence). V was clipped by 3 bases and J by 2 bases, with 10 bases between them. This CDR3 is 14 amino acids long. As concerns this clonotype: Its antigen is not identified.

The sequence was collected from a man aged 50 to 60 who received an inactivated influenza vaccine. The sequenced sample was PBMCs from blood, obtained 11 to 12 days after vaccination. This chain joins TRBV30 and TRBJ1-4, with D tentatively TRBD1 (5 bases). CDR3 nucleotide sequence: TGTGCCTGGAGCCCGGGGCCTACTAATGAAAAACTGTTTTTT. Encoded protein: CAWSPGPTNEKLFF.